The next 32 T cell receptor beta chains were all read from a single sample in a study of T-cell reconstitution after alpha-beta-depleted transplantation in children. Construction of the TCRbeta library involved unique molecular identifiers. TCRdb re-derived calls from the PCR reads in MiXCR, one entry per CDR3 protein. Seen here are about 260,000 distinct CDR3 sequences, under 9.5% observed once, and the top ten hold 6.3%. The sequencing used PBMCs, mostly from graft donor cells, collected 180 days after TCRalphabeta/CD19-depleted stem cell transplant. The receptors were sampled from a male patient aged 10 to 17 who had a stem cell transplant for acute lymphoblastic leukemia, so the T cells may come from the graft donor.

This clonotype was counted only a few times. This chain uses TRBV19 with TRBJ2-5; 8 bases fit TRBD1. This CDR3 spans 15 amino acids. Germline CDR1 LNHDA, CDR2 SQIVND (reference sequence). The junction had 7 bases not matched to a gene; V was cut back by 2 bases and J by 5 bases. The CDR3 nucleotides are TGTGCCAGTAGTATATTGGGACAGGCGATGGAGACCCAGTACTTC. It is translated as CASSILGQAMETQYF.

The chain joins TRBV6-1 to TRBJ2-3; tentative D call: TRBD2 (6 bases). The CDR3 covers 14 residues. Trimming left V 5 bases short and J 5 bases short, with 14 bases between. Germline assignment: CDR1 MNHNS and CDR2 SASEGT. CDR3 nucleotide sequence: TGTGCCAGCAGTATAGCGGCGTCGGTAGATACGCAGTATTTT. Its protein product is CASSIAASVDTQYF.

Many counts were recorded for this clonotype. V is TRBV12-3 or TRBV12-4 and J is TRBJ1-4, with TRBD1 identical over 12 bases. Trimming cost V 6 bases and J 8 bases; bases outside gene matches: 4. The CDR3 has 14 residues. The CDR3 DNA sequence: TGTGCCAGCAGGGGGACAGGGGGCCGGGAAAAACTGTTTTTT. Its translation is CASRGTGGREKLFF.

This clonotype was seen at least ten times. The genes are TRBV29-1 and TRBJ2-7; D is possibly TRBD1 or TRBD2 (5 bases each). Trimming shortened V by 3 bases and J by 5 bases, and 5 bases separated the two germline ends. The CDR3 is 10 residues long. Looked up from germline, CDR1 is SQVTM and CDR2 is ANQGSEA. The CDR3 bases are TGCAGCGTTGAGGGGGACGAGCAGTACTTC. Its protein is CSVEGDEQYF.

This clonotype showed up many times. The chain has TRBV24-1 and TRBJ1-2; D unresolved. CDR1 is KGHDR and CDR2 is SFDVKD in the germline V gene. CDR3 length: 12 amino acids. V was pared by 0 bases and J by 7 bases, with 5 bases between. The DNA of the CDR3 is TGTGCCACCAGTGATTTGTGGGGTGGCTACACCTTC. As protein: CATSDLWGGYTF.

This clonotype was found a few times. The chain has TRBV20-1 and TRBJ2-7; D perhaps matches TRBD2 (6 bases). Germline lookup yields CDR1 DFQATT and CDR2 SNEGSKA (reference sequence). V lost 6 bases, J lost 7 bases, and 13 bases lay in between. The CDR3 sequence is 11 residues long. The CDR3 spells CSAGGGGEQYF. The CDR3 DNA reads TGCAGTGCCGGGGGTGGGGGAGAGCAGTACTTC.

Many counts were recorded for this clonotype. The CDR3 region has the DNA TGTGCCAGCAGTTACGTGAGACTTACAGATACGCAGTATTTT. Translated, it gives CASSYVRLTDTQYF. The rearrangement joins TRBV6-2 or TRBV6-3 to TRBJ2-3; no clear D gene. This CDR3 has 14 amino acids. V lost 2 bases and J 3 bases, leaving 9 bases between the germline ends. Germline loops: CDR1 MNHEY, CDR2 SVGEGT.

This clonotype was detected many times. The chain recombines TRBV10-3 with TRBJ2-1, with a possible D match to TRBD2 (6 bases). Trimming cost V 11 bases and J 5 bases, with 13 bases left between them. Germline CDR1 and CDR2: ENHRY and SYGVKD. This CDR3 contains 12 residues. CDR3 nucleotides: TGTGCCTCCCTCGGGACTCACAATGAGCAGTTCTTC. Translating gives CASLGTHNEQFF.

There are many counts of this clonotype. This chain uses TRBV5-1 with TRBJ2-3; 7 bases match TRBD2. Germline V CDR1 and CDR2: SGHRS, YFSETQ. After removal of 3 bases from V and 2 bases from J, the junction contained 3 bases not matched to a gene. This CDR3 is 14 amino acids long. CDR3: CASSSRGNTDTQYF. The CDR3 DNA is TGCGCCAGCAGCTCGCGGGGGAACACAGATACGCAGTATTTT. Variable domain in full (rest from reference TRBV5-1 and TRBJ2-3): KAGVTQTPRYLIKTRGQQVTLSCSPISGHRSVSWYQQTPGQGLQFLFEYFSETQRNKGNFPGRFSGRQFSNSRSEMNVSTLELGDSALYLCASSSRGNTDTQYFGPGTRLTVL.

This clonotype was detected many times. One end of the junction fails to match germline, which may point to a read error. The rearrangement uses TRBV5-1 and TRBJ1-5; 7 nucleotides match TRBD1. Germline lookup yields CDR1 SGHRS and CDR2 YFSETQ. CDR3 length: 14 residues. The CDR3 reads CASSLAGGNQPQHF. As DNA, the CDR3 is TGTGCCAGCAGTTTAGCAGGGGGTAATCAGCCCCAGCATTTT.

At least ten counts were recorded for this clonotype. This chain joins TRBV7-6 and TRBJ2-7, with a tentative D call TRBD2 (8 bases). Trimming removed 3 bases from V and 5 bases from J, with 23 bases in between. CDR3 size: 17 residues. The germline gives CDR1 SGHVS, CDR2 FNYEAQ. The CDR3 loop is CASSFPQRGTEGDEQYF. In nucleotides, the CDR3 is TGTGCCAGCAGCTTCCCCCAGCGGGGGACAGAAGGCGACGAGCAGTACTTC. The variable domain in full, with the rest retrieved from reference TRBV7-6 and TRBJ2-7, is GAGVSQSPRYKVTKRGQDVALRCDPISGHVSLYWYRQALGQGPEFLTYFNYEAQQDKSGLPNDRFSAERPEGSISTLTIQRTEQRDSAMYRCASSFPQRGTEGDEQYFGPGTRLTVT.

J is TRBJ2-6 and V is TRBV5-6, with 9 bases aligning to TRBD1. V was pared by 4 bases and J by 2 bases, with 7 bases of the junction left unmatched. CDR1 is SGHDT, CDR2 YYEEEE, per germline. The CDR3 is 17 residues long. CDR3 DNA sequence: TGTGCCAGCAGCCCGGGACAGGGATTACCTGGGGCCAACGTCCTGACTTTC. It translates to CASSPGQGLPGANVLTF.

This clonotype was counted many times. The rearrangement links TRBV9 to TRBJ2-2; TRBD2 might be the D (6 bases). The V and J ends lost 0 bases and 4 bases respectively, with 13 bases between them. The length of the CDR3 is 16 residues. Germline CDR1 reads SGDLS; CDR2 reads YYNGEE. CDR3 DNA: TGTGCCAGCAGCGTAGGTGGTCTAGCGCCCACCGGGGAGCTGTTTTTT. This encodes CASSVGGLAPTGELFF.

This clonotype has more than one count but fewer than ten. This chain's CDR3 is CASTSVWDRVSAGYTF. The CDR3 DNA reads TGCGCCAGCACATCGGTTTGGGACAGGGTATCGGCTGGCTACACCTTC. J is TRBJ1-2 and V is TRBV23-1; 9 bases fit TRBD1. TRBV23-1 is noted as an ORF with a role that remains uncertain. Trimming removed 7 bases from V and 7 bases from J; junction bases left unmatched: 16. The CDR3 runs to 16 residues.

This clonotype has a count of ten or more. This chain connects TRBV5-5 to TRBJ1-5, with D hard to call. The CDR3 runs 14 residues. Germline values: CDR1 SGHKS, CDR2 YYEKEE (reference sequence). V gave up 2 bases and J gave up 1 base, with 7 bases separating them. CDR3 nucleotides: TGTGCCAGCAGCTTTAGGGTAAGCAATCAGCCCCAGCATTTT. It codes for CASSFRVSNQPQHF.

The table lists this clonotype with many counts. The chain employs TRBV7-7 and TRBJ1-4, with D uncertain. CDR1 and CDR2 (germline): SSHAT, FNYEAQ (reference sequence). With 1 base removed from V and 4 bases from J, the gap between germline ends came to 7 bases. This CDR3 comprises 14 residues. CDR3 protein: CASSLGGSNEKLFF. The CDR3 DNA sequence: TGTGCCAGCAGCTTAGGAGGGAGTAATGAAAAACTGTTTTTT.

This clonotype occurred many times. This rearrangement joins TRBV4-3 to TRBJ1-4, with 9 bases matching TRBD1. V gave up 1 base and J gave up 8 bases; unmatched junction bases: 11. Germline CDR1 LGHNA, CDR2 YSLEER. This CDR3 is 17 amino acids long. CDR3: CASSQATGTGRKEKLFF. CDR3 DNA: TGCGCCAGCAGCCAAGCGACCGGGACAGGGAGAAAAGAAAAACTGTTTTTT.

This clonotype was seen a few times. This chain connects TRBV12-3 or TRBV12-4 to TRBJ2-1; no definite D call. The CDR3 contains 10 residues. The V end lost 6 bases, the J end lost 9 bases, and 6 bases lay between the germline ends. The CDR3 DNA reads as TGTGCCAGCAGCATTGGTGAGCAGTTCTTC. It encodes CASSIGEQFF.

At least ten counts were recorded for this clonotype. This chain uses TRBV20-1 with TRBJ2-4, with 7 bases identical to TRBD1. V lost 2 bases to trimming and J lost 4 bases; unmatched junction nucleotides: 5. The germline V gene has CDR1 DFQATT and CDR2 SNEGSKA (reference sequence). This CDR3 has 14 residues. Here the CDR3 reads CSARTLDRKNIQYF. The CDR3 bases are TGCAGTGCTAGAACCCTGGACAGGAAAAACATTCAGTACTTC.

This clonotype was picked up many times. The chain uses TRBV20-1 and TRBJ2-3, with TRBD1 matching over 9 bases. The CDR3 loop spans 15 amino acids. V was pared by 3 bases and J by 1 base, with 5 bases of the junction left unmatched. Germline V lookup: CDR1 DFQATT, CDR2 SNEGSKA (reference sequence). CDR3 residues: CSASHRDRGTDTQYF. The CDR3 nucleotides read TGCAGTGCTAGCCACCGGGACAGGGGCACAGATACGCAGTATTTT.

Turning to this clonotype: A much larger clone sits a single nucleotide away, making a read error possible. The chain links TRBV6-5 to TRBJ1-1; no clear D gene. This CDR3 has 12 amino acids. Germline V gene data show CDR1 as MNHEY and CDR2 as SVGAGI. Trimming left V 8 bases short and J 6 bases short, with 13 bases between. CDR3 residues: CASSHRSAEAFF. The CDR3 DNA reads TGTGCCAGCTCCCACCGCAGCGCTGAAGCTTTCTTT.

This clonotype occurred many times. V usage is TRBV6-6 and J usage is TRBJ2-1; 9 positions match TRBD2. V shed 7 bases and J 8 bases; nucleotides not matched to a gene: 6. The CDR3 totals 13 residues. Germline V gene lookup returns CDR1 MNHNY and CDR2 SVGAGI (reference sequence). The CDR3 DNA is TGTGCCAGCACAGCGGGAGGTGCGTATGAGCAGTTCTTC. Encoded protein: CASTAGGAYEQFF.

The rearrangement joins TRBV18 to TRBJ2-4; 7 bases align to TRBD2. The CDR3 totals 16 residues. V trimming: 6 bases; J trimming: 0 bases; junction bases outside the gene matches: 8. Germline CDR1 and CDR2: KGHSH and LQKENI. The CDR3 is CASSLGEGPAKNIQYF. CDR3 sequence (DNA): TGTGCCAGCTCCCTAGGGGAGGGGCCAGCCAAAAACATTCAGTACTTC.

This clonotype was recorded many times. V is TRBV7-9 and J is TRBJ1-2, with TRBD1 identical over 8 bases. CDR1 SEHNR and CDR2 FQNEAQ come from the germline V gene (reference sequence). The CDR3 spans 14 residues. Trimming at V came to 1 base and at J to 4 bases, leaving 2 bases not matched to a gene. CDR3 protein: CASSLGTGPYGYTF. Here the CDR3 DNA reads TGTGCCAGCAGCTTAGGGACAGGGCCCTATGGCTACACCTTC.

This clonotype was picked up many times. The CDR3 DNA reads as TGTGCCAGCAGCTCCGACAGGGAAGATGAAGACGAGCAGTACTTC. As protein: CASSSDREDEDEQYF. V and J are TRBV7-9 and TRBJ2-7, with 7 bases matching TRBD1. CDR1 is SEHNR and CDR2 is FQNEAQ in the germline V gene (reference sequence). This CDR3 region has 15 residues. With V trimmed by 4 bases and J by 5 bases, 11 bases remained unmatched. The full variable domain, rest sourced from reference TRBV7-9 and TRBJ2-7, is DTGVSQNPRHKITKRGQNVTFRCDPISEHNRLYWYRQTLGQGPEFLTYFQNEAQLEKSRLLSDRFSAERPKGSFSTLEIQRTEQGDSAMYLCASSSDREDEDEQYFGPGTRLTVT.

Only a few counts were recorded for this clonotype. The CDR3: CASSPTGETEAFF. The DNA of the CDR3 is TGTGCCAGCAGTCCAACAGGGGAAACTGAAGCTTTCTTT. This chain links TRBV6-1 with TRBJ1-1; 7 positions agree with TRBD1. CDR1 is MNHNS and CDR2 is SASEGT in the germline V gene. The CDR3 is made up of 13 amino acids. Losses at the gene ends were 5 bases for V and 5 bases for J; bases not matched to a gene: 5.

At least ten counts were recorded for this clonotype. The V gene is TRBV5-1, the J gene TRBJ2-3, with a weak D call TRBD2 (6 bases). CDR1 and CDR2 (germline): SGHRS, YFSETQ. The CDR3 totals 15 residues. Trimming removed 0 bases from V and 0 bases from J, with 8 bases in between. CDR3 region: CASSLDGTSTDTQYF. CDR3 bases: TGCGCCAGCAGCTTGGATGGGACTAGCACAGATACGCAGTATTTT.

This clonotype was counted many times. V is TRBV5-1 and J is TRBJ2-5; D not resolved. Trimming removed 0 bases from V and 4 bases from J, with 16 bases in between. The CDR3 covers 16 residues. CDR1 and CDR2 (germline): SGHRS, YFSETQ. For the CDR3, the DNA is TGCGCCAGCAGCTTGGCCAAGGACCGCGATGGAGAGACCCAGTACTTC. Protein: CASSLAKDRDGETQYF.

About this clonotype: A much larger clone lies one base from this, so it may be a read error. The chain carries TRBV9 and TRBJ2-5, with TRBD2 matching 12 bases. Trimming removed 2 bases from V and 4 bases from J; junction bases left unmatched: 6. CDR1 is SGDLS and CDR2 is YYNGEE in the germline V gene. The CDR3 consists of 16 residues. CDR3 loop: CASSVQGTSGRETQYF. Written as DNA, the CDR3 is TGTGCCAGCAGCGTCCAAGGGACTAGCGGGCGAGAGACCCAGTACTTC.

This clonotype appeared many times. V gene TRBV27 combines with J gene TRBJ2-1; D uncertain. Germline V CDR1 and CDR2: MNHEY, SMNVEV (reference sequence). Trimming took off 7 bases at V and 4 bases at J, with 5 bases between the two ends. There are 11 residues in the CDR3. The CDR3: CASNGYNEQFF. The CDR3 coding sequence is TGTGCCAGCAACGGGTACAATGAGCAGTTCTTC.

As for this clonotype: This sequence may be a read error, since a much larger clone differs from it by one base. The chain carries TRBV20-1 and TRBJ2-7, with D uncertain. The length of the CDR3 is 11 residues. CDR1 and CDR2 from the germline V gene are DFQATT and SNEGSKA (reference sequence). CDR3 nucleotide sequence: TGCAGTGCTAGAACTAACCACGACCAGTACTTC. This gives the protein CSARTNHDQYF.

Ten or more counts support this clonotype. This sequence joins TRBV7-3 and TRBJ1-4; 7 bases fit TRBD1. Germline CDR1 reads SGHTA; CDR2 reads FQGTGA. Trimming cost V 4 bases and J 5 bases; bases outside gene matches: 10. The CDR3 contains 16 residues. The CDR3 is CASSSQKDRRNEKLFF. The CDR3 DNA reads TGTGCCAGCAGCTCCCAAAAGGACAGGAGGAATGAAAAACTGTTTTTT.